This record concerns one T cell receptor beta chain sequence. The clone's antigen remains unknown. Base qualities were left out, and no much larger clone turns up one base away. These data come from a study of breast tumors, draining lymph nodes, adjacent tissues (dated by TCRdb to 2015 to 2016). A note on the overall study: The study compared TCR beta repertoires across tumor, adjacent nontumor tissue and axillary lymph nodes from breast cancer patients. In human breast cancer, the study set out to evaluate how tumor, surrounding tissue and draining lymph node repertoires relate to one another and whether T cells may move between these sites. Paper-wide results and their limitations: Tumor T-cell repertoires showed less diversity than lymph node repertoires and more diversity than nontumor tissue repertoires, and tumor T-cell repertoires showed preferential V and J gene usage. In luminal-like breast cancer, tumor and nontumor tissue repertoires resembled each other significantly more than in basal-like breast cancer. The conclusion that tumor T cells originate in lymph nodes was framed as consistent with a hypothesis rather than directly demonstrated. The data were considered consistent with most tumor T cells being derived from the lymph node and subsequently expanding within tumor tissue.

Sequencing used an Illumina HiSeq 2000. TCR beta chain libraries were generated by multiplex PCR amplification. The amplified TCR beta chain products were analyzed by high-throughput sequencing. TCRdb trimmed the raw reads at Q25, called clones with MiXCR and kept productive beta chains. Duplicate CDR3 protein sequences are folded into a single record with the most common DNA and genes. The sample table contains some 170,000 distinct CDR3 sequences; only one count was recorded for more than 25% of them. The ten largest clones add up to 3.8% of the sample. The lymph node samples were taken from the axillary draining lymph nodes of breast cancer patients. V lost 0 bases and J lost 3 bases; the stretch between them is 6 bases long. The CDR3 measures 15 amino acids from cysteine to phenylalanine. This entry keeps only the CDR3 DNA: 45 bases, framed from base 1. CDR1 and CDR2 are read off the germline V gene as SGHTA and FQGNSA.

This chain joins TRBV7-2 to TRBJ2-6; too little of a D gene remains to name it. The TCR originated in a female donor with breast cancer. Some clones in this sample may be carry-over from other donors' samples. Sequencing was performed on axillary lymph node tissue. The DNA reads TGTGCCAGCAGCTTAGCGGGCTTTGGGGCCAACGTCCTGACTTTC. This sequence encodes CASSLAGFGANVLTF.